The 23 T cell receptor beta chains below all came from one sample that was sequenced in a study of T cells in Graves' hyperthyroidism and ophthalmopathy. Researchers took RNA transcripts and amplified the TCR beta CDR3 regions from them. Researchers ran a first-round RT-PCR on the TCR CDR3 using the HTBI primer set. TCRdb ran MiXCR on the multiplex PCR reads and lists one entry per CDR3 protein. The sample lists around 350,000 distinct CDR3 sequences; roughly 25% were seen once. The sequenced material came from blood. The receptors were gathered from a man between 50 and 59 years old with Graves' hyperthyroidism.

V gene TRBV12-3 or TRBV12-4 combines with J gene TRBJ2-2; no clear D gene. The CDR3 consists of 14 residues. The V and J ends lost 6 bases and 5 bases respectively, with 13 bases between them. The CDR3 spells CASREDLGTGELFF. The CDR3 DNA reads as TGTGCCAGCAGAGAGGATCTGGGGACCGGGGAGCTGTTTTTT.

In its sample, this clonotype was seen many times. The genes are TRBV24-1 and TRBJ2-1, with 10 bases lining up with TRBD2. Germline CDR1 reads KGHDR; CDR2 reads SFDVKD. V trimming: 3 bases; J trimming: 2 bases; junction bases outside the gene matches: 9. The CDR3 spans 18 residues. CDR3 DNA sequence: TGTGCCACCAGTGATCAGAGGAGCGGGAGGGGGACCTACAATGAGCAGTTCTTC. Translation: CATSDQRSGRGTYNEQFF.

The gene calls are TRBV7-2 and TRBJ2-3; TRBD2 matches at 9 bases. The CDR3 length is 15 residues. V lost 1 base to trimming and J lost 10 bases; unmatched junction nucleotides: 9. Germline V gene data show CDR1 as SGHTA and CDR2 as FQGNSA. CDR3 nucleotide sequence: TGTGCCAGCAGCTTAGATGCGCGGGAGGGCCCACCGCAGTATTTT. Its translation: CASSLDAREGPPQYF.

V and J are TRBV27 and TRBJ1-2; 9 nucleotides line up with TRBD1. Unmatched junction bases numbered 10, after V lost 7 bases and J lost 7 bases. Germline V gives CDR1 MNHEY, CDR2 SMNVEV (reference sequence). This CDR3 is built from 14 residues. CDR3 protein: CASTIRDRAGGYTF. Here the CDR3 DNA reads TGTGCCAGCACCATCCGGGACAGGGCGGGTGGCTACACCTTC.

This clonotype showed up many times. The chain couples TRBV18 to TRBJ2-7; D might be TRBD2 (5 bases). Germline lookup yields CDR1 KGHSH and CDR2 LQKENI. The CDR3 is 14 amino acids. The V and J ends lost 2 bases and 2 bases respectively, with 10 bases between them. This CDR3 is CASSPTRGTYEQYF. CDR3 DNA: TGTGCCAGCTCACCAACTCGGGGAACCTACGAGCAGTACTTC.

In this sample, this clonotype turned up a few times. The CDR3 bases are TGTGCCAGCAGTGTGAGCGGGAGGCGATACGAGCAGTACTTC. Its protein is CASSVSGRRYEQYF. The chain recombines TRBV2 with TRBJ2-7; 9 positions agree with TRBD2. CDR1 SNHLY and CDR2 FYNNEI come from the germline V gene. V lost 4 bases and J lost 4; bases outside the gene matches: 5. CDR3 size: 14 residues.

The DNA of the CDR3 is TGTGCCAGCTCACCGGTCGAGGCGGAAAAACTGTTTTTT. It encodes CASSPVEAEKLFF. This rearrangement joins TRBV18 to TRBJ1-4; D gene uncertain. V was shortened by 3 bases and J by 8 bases, with 10 bases between the two germline ends. This CDR3 contains 13 residues. Looked up from germline, CDR1 is KGHSH and CDR2 is LQKENI.

The rearrangement joins TRBV10-2 to TRBJ1-5; the match to TRBD1 covers 7 bases. Germline V lookup: CDR1 WSHSY, CDR2 SAAADI. V dropped 3 bases and J dropped 2; count of bases not matched to a gene: 4. The CDR3 is 15 amino acids. The CDR3 is CASSDSDRGNQPQHF. The CDR3 DNA is TGCGCCAGCAGTGATTCCGACAGGGGCAATCAGCCCCAGCATTTT.

The genes are TRBV20-1 and TRBJ2-3; 10 nucleotides agree with TRBD2. CDR1 is DFQATT, CDR2 SNEGSKA, per germline (reference sequence). The CDR3 contains 14 residues. The junction had 3 bases not matched to a gene; V was cut back by 2 bases and J by 4 bases. CDR3 DNA: TGCAGTGCTAGACTAGCGGGAGCCGCAGATACGCAGTATTTT. Its protein is CSARLAGAADTQYF.

Details on this clonotype: Germline is not matched at one junction end, which may reflect a read error. The genes are TRBV11-2 and TRBJ2-3; D gene ambiguous. The CDR3 covers 14 residues. Germline CDR1 is SGHAT and CDR2 is FQNNGV. The CDR3 region has the DNA TGTGCCAGCAACTTAGACCCTACGGCAGATACGCAGTATTTT. It codes for CASNLDPTADTQYF.

V is TRBV19 and J is TRBJ2-7; 7 bases map to TRBD2. The CDR3 has 15 residues. Per the germline V gene, CDR1 is LNHDA and CDR2 is SQIVND (reference sequence). The junction had 5 bases not matched to a gene; V was cut back by 1 base and J by 2 bases. This CDR3 is CASSIVGGAAYEQYF. The CDR3 DNA follows: TGTGCCAGTAGTATAGTGGGAGGGGCGGCCTACGAGCAGTACTTC.

This clonotype was counted only a few times. The V and J genes are TRBV30 and TRBJ1-1; no reliable D call. V was cut by 5 bases and J by 0 bases, with 7 bases left in between. CDR1 GTSNPN and CDR2 SVGIG come from the germline V gene (reference sequence). The CDR3 totals 12 residues. The CDR3 reads CAWPALNTEAFF. CDR3 nucleotides: TGTGCCTGGCCAGCCTTGAACACTGAAGCTTTCTTT.

This clonotype was picked up many times. V usage is TRBV18 and J usage is TRBJ2-7, with D possibly being TRBD1 (6 bases). This CDR3 contains 14 residues. Trimming removed 3 bases from V and 2 bases from J, with 11 bases in between. Germline CDR1 reads KGHSH; CDR2 reads LQKENI. CDR3 region: CASSPSTGPYEQYF. The DNA for the CDR3 is TGTGCCAGCTCACCTTCTACAGGGCCCTACGAGCAGTACTTC. Combining the CDR3 with reference TRBV18 and TRBJ2-7 gives the whole variable domain NAGVMQNPRHLVRRRGQEARLRCSPMKGHSHVYWYRQLPEEGLKFMVYLQKENIIDESGMPKERFSAEFPKEGPSILRIQQVVRGDSAAYFCASSPSTGPYEQYFGPGTRLTVT.

V usage is TRBV12-3 or TRBV12-4 and J usage is TRBJ1-3, with 7 bases that match TRBD1. The V gene end was trimmed by 1 base and the J gene end by 6 bases; junction bases not matched to a gene: 6. The CDR3 totals 15 residues. As DNA, the CDR3 is TGTGCCAGCAGTTTAGGAGGGGGCTCGGCAAACACCATATATTTT. Translating gives CASSLGGGSANTIYF.

The rearrangement links TRBV20-1 to TRBJ2-7; 10 bases match TRBD2. Trimming cost V 3 bases and J 3 bases; bases outside gene matches: 5. The CDR3 has 14 residues. Germline loops: CDR1 DFQATT, CDR2 SNEGSKA (reference sequence). The CDR3 reads CSASRVAGGYEQYF. In DNA form, the CDR3 reads TGCAGTGCTAGTAGGGTAGCGGGGGGCTACGAGCAGTACTTC.

The sample holds many counts of this clonotype. The chain is built from TRBV5-1 and TRBJ2-2; unclear D gene. Germline values: CDR1 SGHRS, CDR2 YFSETQ. V lost 0 bases and J 3 bases, leaving 6 bases between the germline ends. The CDR3 covers 14 residues. As DNA, the CDR3 is TGCGCCAGCAGCTTGGCGCCGTACACCGGGGAGCTGTTTTTT. Protein: CASSLAPYTGELFF. The full variable domain, its missing parts supplied by reference TRBV5-1 and TRBJ2-2, is KAGVTQTPRYLIKTRGQQVTLSCSPISGHRSVSWYQQTPGQGLQFLFEYFSETQRNKGNFPGRFSGRQFSNSRSEMNVSTLELGDSALYLCASSLAPYTGELFFGEGSRLTVL.

This chain uses TRBV6-2 or TRBV6-3 with TRBJ2-7; a weak D match, TRBD2 (6 bases). There are 18 residues in the CDR3. The germline V gene encodes CDR1 MNHEY and CDR2 SVGEGT. V was shortened by 0 bases and J by 4 bases, with 22 bases between the two germline ends. For the CDR3, the DNA is TGTGCCAGCAGTTACTCTGTCCAGCTCGGCGGGGATCGGTACGAGCAGTACTTC. It translates to CASSYSVQLGGDRYEQYF.

This clonotype showed up many times. This chain connects TRBV7-2 to TRBJ2-1; D is possibly TRBD1 (6 bases). The CDR3 sequence is 13 residues long. CDR1 is SGHTA, CDR2 FQGNSA, per germline. Trimming removed 5 bases from V and 7 bases from J, with 12 bases in between. CDR3 protein: CASSGQGWNEQFF. CDR3 sequence (DNA): TGTGCCAGCAGCGGGCAGGGGTGGAATGAGCAGTTCTTC.

The CDR3 DNA reads as TGCAGCGTCCAGCTAAGACTATCAAGCGAGCAGTACTTC. Its protein product is CSVQLRLSSEQYF. The V call is TRBV29-1, the J call TRBJ2-7; possibly TRBD2 for D (5 bases). The CDR3 is 13 residues long. The germline CDR1 and CDR2 sequences are SQVTM and ANQGSEA. Trimming took 6 bases from V and 6 from J, leaving 18 bases between them.

V gene TRBV3-1 combines with J gene TRBJ1-6; the match to TRBD1 covers 8 bases. The CDR3 contains 14 residues. The trim removed 5 bases at V and 7 bases at J, leaving 4 bases unmatched. Germline CDR1 and CDR2: LGHDT and YNNKEL (reference sequence). This CDR3 is CASSITGGNSPLHF. CDR3 nucleotides: TGTGCCAGCAGCATTACAGGGGGAAATTCACCCCTCCACTTT.

This clonotype showed up just a few times. The chain joins TRBV2 to TRBJ1-3, with TRBD1 matching over 7 bases. V trimming: 4 bases; J trimming: 0 bases; junction bases outside the gene matches: 0. Germline V gene sequence: CDR1 SNHLY, CDR2 FYNNEI. The CDR3 runs 14 residues. The CDR3 DNA is TGTGCCAGCAGTGCAGGGGGCTCTGGAAACACCATATATTTT. Residues: CASSAGGSGNTIYF. Based on the CDR3 plus reference TRBV2 and TRBJ1-3, the full variable domain is EPEVTQTPSHQVTQMGQEVILRCVPISNHLYFYWYRQILGQKVEFLVSFYNNEISEKSEIFDDQFSVERPDGSNFTLKIRSTKLEDSAMYFCASSAGGSGNTIYFGEGSWLTVV.

This clonotype was seen a handful of times. V is TRBV7-8 and J is TRBJ2-3; 7 bases agree with TRBD2. The CDR3 runs to 15 residues. J gave up 0 bases and V 5 bases, and 5 bases lay outside the gene matches. CDR1 SGHVS and CDR2 FQNEAQ come from the germline V gene. This CDR3 is CASSQLLASTDTQYF. CDR3 in DNA: TGTGCCAGCAGCCAACTACTAGCGAGCACAGATACGCAGTATTTT.

The chain carries TRBV3-1 and TRBJ2-1; perhaps TRBD2 as D (6 bases). Trimming left V 1 base short and J 7 bases short, with 17 bases between. This CDR3 is 16 amino acids long. The germline V gene has CDR1 LGHDT and CDR2 YNNKEL (reference sequence). The CDR3 sequence is CASSQVMDYRSNEQFF. CDR3 nucleotides: TGTGCCAGCAGCCAAGTGATGGACTATCGCAGTAATGAGCAGTTCTTC.